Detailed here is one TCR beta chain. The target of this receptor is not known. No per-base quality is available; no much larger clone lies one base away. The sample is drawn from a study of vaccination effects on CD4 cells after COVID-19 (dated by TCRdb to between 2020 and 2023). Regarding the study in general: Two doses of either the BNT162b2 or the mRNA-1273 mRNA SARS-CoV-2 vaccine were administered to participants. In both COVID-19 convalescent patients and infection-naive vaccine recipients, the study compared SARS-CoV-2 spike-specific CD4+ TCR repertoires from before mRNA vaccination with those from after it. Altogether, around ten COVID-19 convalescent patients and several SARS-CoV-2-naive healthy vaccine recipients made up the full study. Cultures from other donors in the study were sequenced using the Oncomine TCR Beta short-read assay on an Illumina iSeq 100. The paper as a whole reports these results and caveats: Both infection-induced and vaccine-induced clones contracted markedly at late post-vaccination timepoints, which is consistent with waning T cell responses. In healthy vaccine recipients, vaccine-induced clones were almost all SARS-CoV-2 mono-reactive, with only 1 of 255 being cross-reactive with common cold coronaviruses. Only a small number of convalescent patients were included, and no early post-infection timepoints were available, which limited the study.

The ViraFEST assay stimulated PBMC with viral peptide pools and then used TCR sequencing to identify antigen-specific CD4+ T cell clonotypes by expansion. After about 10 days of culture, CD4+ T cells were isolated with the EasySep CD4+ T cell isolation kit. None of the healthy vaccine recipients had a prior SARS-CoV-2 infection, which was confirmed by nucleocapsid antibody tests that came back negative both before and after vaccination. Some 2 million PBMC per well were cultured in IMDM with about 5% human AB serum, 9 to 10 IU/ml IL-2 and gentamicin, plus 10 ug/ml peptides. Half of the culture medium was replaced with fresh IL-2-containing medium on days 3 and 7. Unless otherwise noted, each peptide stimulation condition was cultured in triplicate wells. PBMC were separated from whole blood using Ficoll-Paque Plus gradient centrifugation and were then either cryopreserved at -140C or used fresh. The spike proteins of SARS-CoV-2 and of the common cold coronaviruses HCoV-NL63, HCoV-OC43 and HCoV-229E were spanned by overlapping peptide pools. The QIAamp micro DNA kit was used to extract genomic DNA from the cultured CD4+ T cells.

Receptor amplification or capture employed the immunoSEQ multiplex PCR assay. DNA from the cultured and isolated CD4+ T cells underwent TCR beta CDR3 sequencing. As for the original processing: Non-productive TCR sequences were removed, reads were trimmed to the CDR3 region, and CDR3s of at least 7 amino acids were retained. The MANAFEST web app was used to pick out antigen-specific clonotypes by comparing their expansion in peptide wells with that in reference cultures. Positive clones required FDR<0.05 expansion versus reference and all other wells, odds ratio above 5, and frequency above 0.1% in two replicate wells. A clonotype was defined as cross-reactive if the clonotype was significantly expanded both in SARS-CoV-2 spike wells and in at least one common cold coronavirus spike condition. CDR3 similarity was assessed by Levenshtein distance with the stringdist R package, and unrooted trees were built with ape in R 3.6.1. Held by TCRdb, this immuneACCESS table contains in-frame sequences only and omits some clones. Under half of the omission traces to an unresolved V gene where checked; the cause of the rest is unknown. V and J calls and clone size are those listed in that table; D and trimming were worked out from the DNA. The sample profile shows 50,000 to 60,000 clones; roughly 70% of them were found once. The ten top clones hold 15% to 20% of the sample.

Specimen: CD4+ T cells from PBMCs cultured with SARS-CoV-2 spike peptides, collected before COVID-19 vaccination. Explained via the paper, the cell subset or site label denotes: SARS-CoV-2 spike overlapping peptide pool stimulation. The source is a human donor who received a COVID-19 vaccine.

The CDR3: CASSEAGRGREETQYF. The bases are TGTGCCAGCAGTGAAGCAGGCAGGGGGAGAGAAGAGACCCAGTACTTC. The V gene is TRBV6-1 and the J gene is TRBJ2-5, with TRBD1 identical over 7 junction bases. Its CDR3 holds 16 amino acids, cysteine through phenylalanine. The entry retains the CDR3 DNA only, 48 bases that are in frame from base 1. V lost 0 bases and J lost 3 bases, and the count of bases not matched to a germline gene is 7. The germline V gene sets CDR1 to MNHNS and CDR2 to SASEGT.